This entry concerns a single T cell receptor (beta chain). Antigen specificity is unknown. The data originate from a study of cytomegalovirus exposure and HLA in healthy donors. About the research overall: The same platform was used for the 120 validation repertoires and the approximately 670 first-cohort repertoires, a later analysis reported.

V shed 3 bases and J 3 bases; nucleotides not matched to a gene: 7. The germline gives CDR1 LGHNA, CDR2 YNFKEQ. The CDR3 is made up of 16 amino acids. Study-level results: Per published reports, the classifier diagnosed cytomegalovirus status with high specificity and sensitivity.

The validation cohort, a group of over a hundred subjects, included the donors and was separate from the approximately 670-subject first cohort. Measured with immunoSEQ multiplex PCR; TCRdb has only the in-frame clones, and not every one. The table has 150,000 to 200,000 clones, approximately 86% seen once. Sequencing input: PBMCs. The sequence was collected from a woman younger than 30 in good health and CMV-seronegative. This chain uses TRBV4-2 with TRBJ1-2; 10 bases fit TRBD1. DNA of the CDR3: TGTGCCAGCAGCCAGCAAGCCGGGACAGGGGACTATGGCTACACCTTC. This encodes CASSQQAGTGDYGYTF.